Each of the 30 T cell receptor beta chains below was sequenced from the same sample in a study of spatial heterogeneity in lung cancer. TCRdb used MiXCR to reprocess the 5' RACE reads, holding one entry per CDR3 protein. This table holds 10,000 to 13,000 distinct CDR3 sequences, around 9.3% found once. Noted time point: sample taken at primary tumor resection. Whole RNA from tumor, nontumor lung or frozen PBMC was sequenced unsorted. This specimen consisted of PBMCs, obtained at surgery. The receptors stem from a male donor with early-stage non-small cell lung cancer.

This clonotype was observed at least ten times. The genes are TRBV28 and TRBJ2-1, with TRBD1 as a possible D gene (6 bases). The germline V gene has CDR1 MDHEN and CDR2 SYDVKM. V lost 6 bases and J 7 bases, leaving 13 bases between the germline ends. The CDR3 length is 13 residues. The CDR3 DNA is TGTGCCAGCAGGGCAGGGGAAGAGAATGAGCAGTTCTTC. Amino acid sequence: CASRAGEENEQFF.

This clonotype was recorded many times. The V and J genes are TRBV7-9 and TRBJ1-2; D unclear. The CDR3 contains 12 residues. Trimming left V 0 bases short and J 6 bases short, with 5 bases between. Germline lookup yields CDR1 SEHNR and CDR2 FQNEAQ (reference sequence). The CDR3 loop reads CASSLAGNGYTF. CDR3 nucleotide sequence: TGTGCCAGCAGCTTAGCGGGAAATGGCTACACCTTC.

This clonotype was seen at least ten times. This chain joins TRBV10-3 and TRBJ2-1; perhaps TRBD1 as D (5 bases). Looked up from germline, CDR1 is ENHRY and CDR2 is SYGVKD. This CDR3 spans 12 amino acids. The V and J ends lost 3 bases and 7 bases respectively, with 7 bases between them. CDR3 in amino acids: CAISDRVNEQFF. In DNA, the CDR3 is TGTGCCATCAGTGACAGGGTAAATGAGCAGTTCTTC.

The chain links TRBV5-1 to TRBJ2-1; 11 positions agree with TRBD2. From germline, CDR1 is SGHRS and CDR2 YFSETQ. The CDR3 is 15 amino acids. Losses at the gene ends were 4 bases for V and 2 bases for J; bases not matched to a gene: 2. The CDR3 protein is CASSVLAGAYNEQFF. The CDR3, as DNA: TGCGCCAGCAGCGTACTAGCGGGGGCCTACAATGAGCAGTTCTTC.

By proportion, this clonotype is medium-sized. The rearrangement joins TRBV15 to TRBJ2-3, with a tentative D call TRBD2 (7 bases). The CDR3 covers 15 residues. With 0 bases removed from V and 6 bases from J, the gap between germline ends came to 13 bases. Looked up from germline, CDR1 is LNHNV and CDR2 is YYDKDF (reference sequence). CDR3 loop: CATSRDGGGLDTQYF. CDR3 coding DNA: TGTGCCACCAGCAGAGATGGGGGGGGGCTTGATACGCAGTATTTT.

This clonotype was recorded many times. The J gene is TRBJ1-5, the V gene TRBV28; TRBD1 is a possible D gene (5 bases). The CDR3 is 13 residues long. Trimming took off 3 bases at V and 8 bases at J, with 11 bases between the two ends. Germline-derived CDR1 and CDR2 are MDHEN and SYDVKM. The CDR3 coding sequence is TGTGCCAGCAGTTTTAGGGGTCCAAAGCCCCAGCATTTT. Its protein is CASSFRGPKPQHF. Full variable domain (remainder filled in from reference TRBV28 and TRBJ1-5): DVKVTQSSRYLVKRTGEKVFLECVQDMDHENMFWYRQDPGLGLRLIYFSYDVKMKEKGDIPEGYSVSREKKERFSLILESASTNQTSMYLCASSFRGPKPQHFGDGTRLSIL.

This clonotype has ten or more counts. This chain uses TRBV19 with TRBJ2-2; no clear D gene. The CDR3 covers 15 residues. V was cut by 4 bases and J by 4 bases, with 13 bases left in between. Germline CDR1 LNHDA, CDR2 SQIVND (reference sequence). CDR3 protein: CASSNPSQTTGELFF. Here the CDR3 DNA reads TGTGCCAGTAGTAACCCCTCACAGACCACCGGGGAGCTGTTTTTT.

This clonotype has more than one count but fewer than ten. The CDR3 DNA sequence: TGTGCCAGCAGTCTCACCTTAGGACAGCTAGCCAAAAACATTCAGTACTTC. This sequence encodes CASSLTLGQLAKNIQYF. The rearrangement joins TRBV28 to TRBJ2-4; maybe TRBD1 (6 bases). The CDR3 is 17 amino acids. Germline-derived CDR1 and CDR2 are MDHEN and SYDVKM. The germline V and J ends were trimmed by 5 bases and 0 bases, with 17 bases remaining between them.

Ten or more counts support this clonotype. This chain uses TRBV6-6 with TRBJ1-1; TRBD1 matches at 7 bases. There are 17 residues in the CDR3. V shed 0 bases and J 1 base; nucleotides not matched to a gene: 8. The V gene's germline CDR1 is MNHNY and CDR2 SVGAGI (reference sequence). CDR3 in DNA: TGTGCCAGCAGTTACTCGATAGCGGACAGGAAGAACACTGAAGCTTTCTTT. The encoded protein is CASSYSIADRKNTEAFF.

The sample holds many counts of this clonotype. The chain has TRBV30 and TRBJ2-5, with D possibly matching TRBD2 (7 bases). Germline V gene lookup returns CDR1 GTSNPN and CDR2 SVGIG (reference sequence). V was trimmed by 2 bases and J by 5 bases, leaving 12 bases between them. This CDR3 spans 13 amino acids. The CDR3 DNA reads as TGTGCCTGGAGTCGGGGGGCTGGGGAGACCCAGTACTTC. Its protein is CAWSRGAGETQYF.

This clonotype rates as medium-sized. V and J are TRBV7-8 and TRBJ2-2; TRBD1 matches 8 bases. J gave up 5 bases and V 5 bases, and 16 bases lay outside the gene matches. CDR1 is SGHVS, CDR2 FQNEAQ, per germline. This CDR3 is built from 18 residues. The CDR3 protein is CASSPQDRAPRDTGELFF. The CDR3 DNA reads TGTGCCAGCAGCCCCCAGGACAGGGCCCCCCGCGATACCGGGGAGCTGTTTTTT.

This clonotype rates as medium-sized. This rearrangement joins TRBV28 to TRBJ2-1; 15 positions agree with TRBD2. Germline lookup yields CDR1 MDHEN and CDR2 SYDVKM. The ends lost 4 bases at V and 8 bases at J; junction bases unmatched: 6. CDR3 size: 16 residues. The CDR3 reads CASSSSGTSGGYEQFF. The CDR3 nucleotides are TGTGCCAGCAGTTCCTCTGGGACTAGCGGGGGGTATGAGCAGTTCTTC.

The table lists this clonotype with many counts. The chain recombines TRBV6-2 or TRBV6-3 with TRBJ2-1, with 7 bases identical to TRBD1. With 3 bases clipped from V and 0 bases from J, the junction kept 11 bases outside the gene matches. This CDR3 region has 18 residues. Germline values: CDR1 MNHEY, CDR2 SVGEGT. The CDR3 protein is CASSYSDRALSSYNEQFF. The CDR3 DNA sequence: TGTGCCAGCAGTTATAGCGACAGGGCGCTGAGCTCCTACAATGAGCAGTTCTTC.

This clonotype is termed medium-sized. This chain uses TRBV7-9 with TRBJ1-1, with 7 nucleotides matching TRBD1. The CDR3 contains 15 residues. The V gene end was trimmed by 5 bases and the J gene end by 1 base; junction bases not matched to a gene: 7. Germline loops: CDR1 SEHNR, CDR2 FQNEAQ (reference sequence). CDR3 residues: CASSRRGNRNTEAFF. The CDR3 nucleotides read TGTGCCAGCAGCCGCAGGGGGAATCGGAACACTGAAGCTTTCTTT.

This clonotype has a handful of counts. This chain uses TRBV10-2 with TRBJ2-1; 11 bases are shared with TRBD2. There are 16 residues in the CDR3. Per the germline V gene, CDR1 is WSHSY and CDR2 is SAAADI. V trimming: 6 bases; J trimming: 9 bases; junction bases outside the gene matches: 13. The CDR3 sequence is CASSVISGGARGEQFF. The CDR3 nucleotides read TGCGCCAGCAGCGTGATTAGCGGGGGGGCCCGAGGTGAGCAGTTCTTC.

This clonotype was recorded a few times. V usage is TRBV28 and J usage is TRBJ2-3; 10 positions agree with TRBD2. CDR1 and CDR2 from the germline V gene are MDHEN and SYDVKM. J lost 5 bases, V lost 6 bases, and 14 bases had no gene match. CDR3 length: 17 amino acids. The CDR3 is CASSLLSGRAARDTQYF. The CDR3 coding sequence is TGTGCCAGCAGCTTACTCAGCGGGAGGGCCGCCAGAGATACGCAGTATTTT.

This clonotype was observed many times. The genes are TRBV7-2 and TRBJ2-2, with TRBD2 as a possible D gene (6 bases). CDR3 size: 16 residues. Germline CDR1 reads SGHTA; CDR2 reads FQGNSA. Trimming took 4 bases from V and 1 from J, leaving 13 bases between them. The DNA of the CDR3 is TGTGCCAGCAGCTCCTCCGGGACTTTGAACACCGGGGAGCTGTTTTTT. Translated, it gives CASSSSGTLNTGELFF.

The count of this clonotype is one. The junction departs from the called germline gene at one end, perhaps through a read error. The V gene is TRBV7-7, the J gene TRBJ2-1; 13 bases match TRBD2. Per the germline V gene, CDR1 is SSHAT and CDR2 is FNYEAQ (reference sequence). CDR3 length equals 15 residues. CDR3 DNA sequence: TGTGCTAGCAGCCCGGGACTAGCGGGGAACAATGAGCAGTTCTTC. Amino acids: CASSPGLAGNNEQFF.

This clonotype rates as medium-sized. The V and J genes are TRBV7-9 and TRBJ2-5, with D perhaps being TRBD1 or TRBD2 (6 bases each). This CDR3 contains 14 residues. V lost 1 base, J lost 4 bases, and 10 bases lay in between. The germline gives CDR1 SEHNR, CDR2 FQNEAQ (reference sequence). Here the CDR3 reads CASSLEPGAETQYF. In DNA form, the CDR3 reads TGTGCCAGCAGCTTAGAGCCGGGGGCAGAGACCCAGTACTTC.

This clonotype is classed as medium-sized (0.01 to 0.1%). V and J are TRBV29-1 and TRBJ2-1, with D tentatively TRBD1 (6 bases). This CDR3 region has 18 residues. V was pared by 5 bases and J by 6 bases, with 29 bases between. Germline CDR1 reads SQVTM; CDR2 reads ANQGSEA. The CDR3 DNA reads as TGCAGCGTTTCCCCTTTGTCGGCACAGGGAGCGTATGGCAATGAGCAGTTCTTC. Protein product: CSVSPLSAQGAYGNEQFF.

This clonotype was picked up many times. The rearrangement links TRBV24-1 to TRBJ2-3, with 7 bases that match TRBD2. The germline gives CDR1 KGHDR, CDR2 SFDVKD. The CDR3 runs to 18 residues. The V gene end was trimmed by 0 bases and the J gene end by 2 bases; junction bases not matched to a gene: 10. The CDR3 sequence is CATSDLSSMGGDTDTQYF. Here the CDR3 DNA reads TGTGCCACCAGTGATTTGTCCTCGATGGGGGGGGACACAGATACGCAGTATTTT.

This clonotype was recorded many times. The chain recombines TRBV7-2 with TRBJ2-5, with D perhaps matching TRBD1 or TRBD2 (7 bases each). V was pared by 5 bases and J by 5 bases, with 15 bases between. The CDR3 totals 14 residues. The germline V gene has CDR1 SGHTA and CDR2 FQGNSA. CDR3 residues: CASSPTGRGETQYF. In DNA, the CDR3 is TGTGCCAGCAGCCCGACAGGGAGGGGGGAGACCCAGTACTTC.

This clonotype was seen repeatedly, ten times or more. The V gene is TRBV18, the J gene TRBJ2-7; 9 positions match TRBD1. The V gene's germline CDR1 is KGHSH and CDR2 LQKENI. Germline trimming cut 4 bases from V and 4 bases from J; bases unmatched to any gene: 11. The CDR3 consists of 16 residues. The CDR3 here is CASSLLTGTGNYEQYF. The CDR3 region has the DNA TGTGCCAGCTCACTTCTCACCGGGACAGGGAATTACGAGCAGTACTTC.

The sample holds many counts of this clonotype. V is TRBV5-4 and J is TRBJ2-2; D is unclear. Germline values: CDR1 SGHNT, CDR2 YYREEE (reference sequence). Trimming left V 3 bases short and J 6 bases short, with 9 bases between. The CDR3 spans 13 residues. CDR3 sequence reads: CASSSPGAGELFF. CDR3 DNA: TGTGCCAGCAGCTCCCCCGGCGCCGGGGAGCTGTTTTTT. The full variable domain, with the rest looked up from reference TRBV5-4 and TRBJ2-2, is ETGVTQSPTHLIKTRGQQVTLRCSSQSGHNTVSWYQQALGQGPQFIFQYYREEENGRGNFPPRFSGLQFPNYSSELNVNALELDDSALYLCASSSPGAGELFFGEGSRLTVL.

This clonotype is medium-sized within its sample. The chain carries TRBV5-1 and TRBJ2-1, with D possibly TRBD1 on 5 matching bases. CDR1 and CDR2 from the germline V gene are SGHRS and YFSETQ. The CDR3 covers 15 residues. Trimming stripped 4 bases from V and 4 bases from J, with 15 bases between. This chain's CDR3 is CASSERTPHYNEQFF. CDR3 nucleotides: TGCGCCAGCAGCGAACGGACACCCCATTACAATGAGCAGTTCTTC.

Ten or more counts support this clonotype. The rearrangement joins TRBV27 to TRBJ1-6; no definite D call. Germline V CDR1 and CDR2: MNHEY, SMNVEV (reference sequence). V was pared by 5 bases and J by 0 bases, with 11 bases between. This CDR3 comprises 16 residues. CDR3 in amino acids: CASSVTLSSYNSPLHF. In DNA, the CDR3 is TGTGCCAGCAGTGTAACACTTAGCTCCTATAATTCACCCCTCCACTTT.

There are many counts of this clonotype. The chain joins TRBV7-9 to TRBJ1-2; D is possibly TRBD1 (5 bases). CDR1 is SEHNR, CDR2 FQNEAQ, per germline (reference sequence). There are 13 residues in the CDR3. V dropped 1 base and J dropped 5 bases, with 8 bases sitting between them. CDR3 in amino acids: CASSLGDVYGYTF. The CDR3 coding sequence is TGTGCCAGCAGCTTAGGGGACGTTTATGGCTACACCTTC.

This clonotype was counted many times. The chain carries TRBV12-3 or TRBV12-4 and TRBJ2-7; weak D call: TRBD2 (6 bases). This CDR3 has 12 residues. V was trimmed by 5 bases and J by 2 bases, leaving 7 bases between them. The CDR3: CASSRLAYEQYF. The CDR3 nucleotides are TGTGCCAGCAGTCGACTAGCCTACGAGCAGTACTTC.

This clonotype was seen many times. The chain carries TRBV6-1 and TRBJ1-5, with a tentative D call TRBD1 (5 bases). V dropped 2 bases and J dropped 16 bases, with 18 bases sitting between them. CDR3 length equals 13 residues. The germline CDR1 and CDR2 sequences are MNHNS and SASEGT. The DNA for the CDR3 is TGTGCCAGCAGTGAATATCCCCCTTCGGGGGGACATTTT. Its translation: CASSEYPPSGGHF.

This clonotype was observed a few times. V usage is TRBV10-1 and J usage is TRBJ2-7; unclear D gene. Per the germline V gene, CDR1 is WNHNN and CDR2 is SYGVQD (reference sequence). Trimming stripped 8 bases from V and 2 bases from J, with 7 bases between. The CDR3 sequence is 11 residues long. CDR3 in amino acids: CASGSTYEQYF. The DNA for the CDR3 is TGCGCCAGCGGTAGTACCTACGAGCAGTACTTC.